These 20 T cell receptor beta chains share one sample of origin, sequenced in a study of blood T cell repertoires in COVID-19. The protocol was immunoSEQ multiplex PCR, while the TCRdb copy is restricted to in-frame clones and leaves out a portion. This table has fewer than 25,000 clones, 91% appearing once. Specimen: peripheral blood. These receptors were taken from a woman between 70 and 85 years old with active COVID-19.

The CDR3 reads CASSIRVAGGRSSYEQYF. CDR3 bases: TGTGCCAGCAGCATAAGGGTAGCGGGAGGACGGAGCTCCTACGAGCAGTACTTC. The chain employs TRBV7-2 and TRBJ2-7; 10 bases fit TRBD2. J lost 0 bases, V lost 5 bases, and 13 bases had no gene match. Germline CDR1 reads SGHTA; CDR2 reads FQGNSA. The CDR3 runs 18 residues.

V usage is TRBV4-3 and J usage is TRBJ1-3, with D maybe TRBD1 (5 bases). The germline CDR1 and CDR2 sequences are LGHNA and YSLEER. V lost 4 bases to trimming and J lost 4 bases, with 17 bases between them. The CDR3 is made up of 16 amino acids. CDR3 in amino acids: CASSLSAWDSGNTIYF. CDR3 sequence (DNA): TGCGCCAGCAGCCTAAGCGCATGGGACTCGGGAAACACCATATATTTT.

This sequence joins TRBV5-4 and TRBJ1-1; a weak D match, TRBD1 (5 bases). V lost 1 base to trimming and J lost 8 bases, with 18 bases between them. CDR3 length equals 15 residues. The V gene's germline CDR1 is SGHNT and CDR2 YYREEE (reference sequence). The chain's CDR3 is CASSLWGRAVWEAFF. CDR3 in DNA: TGTGCCAGCAGCTTGTGGGGCAGGGCAGTTTGGGAAGCTTTCTTT.

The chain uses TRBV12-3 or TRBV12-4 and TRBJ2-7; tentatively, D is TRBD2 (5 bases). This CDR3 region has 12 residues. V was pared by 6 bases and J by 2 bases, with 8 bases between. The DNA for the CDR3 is TGTGCCAGCAGCGGGGATGCCTACGAGCAGTACTTC. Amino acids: CASSGDAYEQYF.

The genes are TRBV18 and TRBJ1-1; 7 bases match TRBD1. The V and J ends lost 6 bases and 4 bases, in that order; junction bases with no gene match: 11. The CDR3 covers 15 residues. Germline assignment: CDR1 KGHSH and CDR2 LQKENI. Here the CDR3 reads CASSSKTGLGTEAFF. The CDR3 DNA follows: TGTGCCAGCTCGTCCAAGACAGGGTTGGGCACTGAAGCTTTCTTT. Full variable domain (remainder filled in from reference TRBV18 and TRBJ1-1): NAGVMQNPRHLVRRRGQEARLRCSPMKGHSHVYWYRQLPEEGLKFMVYLQKENIIDESGMPKERFSAEFPKEGPSILRIQQVVRGDSAAYFCASSSKTGLGTEAFFGQGTRLTVV.

The chain's CDR3 is CASSPSLAGEGNEQFF. The CDR3 DNA is TGCGCCAGCAGCCCATCACTAGCGGGAGAAGGCAATGAGCAGTTCTTC. This chain joins TRBV4-3 and TRBJ2-1; 11 nucleotides line up with TRBD2. The germline gives CDR1 LGHNA, CDR2 YSLEER. Trimming removed 4 bases from V and 6 bases from J; junction bases left unmatched: 8. The CDR3 has 16 amino acids.

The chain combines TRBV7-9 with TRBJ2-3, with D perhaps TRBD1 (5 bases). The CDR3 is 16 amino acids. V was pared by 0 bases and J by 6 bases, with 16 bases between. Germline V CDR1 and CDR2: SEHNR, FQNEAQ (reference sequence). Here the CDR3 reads CASSLAGSPKGDTQYF. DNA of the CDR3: TGTGCCAGCAGCTTAGCGGGCAGCCCGAAGGGGGATACGCAGTATTTT.

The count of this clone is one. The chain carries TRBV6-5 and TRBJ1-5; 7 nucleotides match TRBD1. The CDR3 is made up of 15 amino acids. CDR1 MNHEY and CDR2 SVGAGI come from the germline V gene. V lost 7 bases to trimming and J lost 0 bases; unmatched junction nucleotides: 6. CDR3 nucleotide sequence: TGTGCCAGCACGAAGGGACAGCATAGCAATCAGCCCCAGCATTTT. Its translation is CASTKGQHSNQPQHF.

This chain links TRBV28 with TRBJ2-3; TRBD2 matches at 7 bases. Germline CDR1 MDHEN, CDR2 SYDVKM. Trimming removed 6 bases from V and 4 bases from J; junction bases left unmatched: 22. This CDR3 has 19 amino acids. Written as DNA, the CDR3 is TGTGCCAGCAGCTCACCCCGTCAACCAGGGAGGGGTTTCGCAGATACGCAGTATTTT. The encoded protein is CASSSPRQPGRGFADTQYF.

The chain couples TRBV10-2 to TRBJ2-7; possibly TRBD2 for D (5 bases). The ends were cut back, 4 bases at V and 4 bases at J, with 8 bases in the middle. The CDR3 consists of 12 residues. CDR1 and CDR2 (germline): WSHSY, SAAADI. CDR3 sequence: CASSVTGYEQYF. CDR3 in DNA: TGCGCCAGCAGTGTAACGGGGTACGAGCAGTACTTC.

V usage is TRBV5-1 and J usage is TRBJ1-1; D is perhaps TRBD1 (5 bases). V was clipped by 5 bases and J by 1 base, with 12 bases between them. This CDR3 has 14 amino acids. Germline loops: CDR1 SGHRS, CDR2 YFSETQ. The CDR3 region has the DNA TGCGCCAGCAGGGCCGACAGCTCGAACACTGAAGCTTTCTTT. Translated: CASRADSSNTEAFF.

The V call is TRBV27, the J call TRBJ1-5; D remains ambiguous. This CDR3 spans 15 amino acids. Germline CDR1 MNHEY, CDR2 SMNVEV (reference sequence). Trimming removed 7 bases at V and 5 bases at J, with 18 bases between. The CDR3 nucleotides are TGTGCCAGCACCCCGTCCGGAGCATGGGATCAGCCCCAGCATTTT. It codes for CASTPSGAWDQPQHF.

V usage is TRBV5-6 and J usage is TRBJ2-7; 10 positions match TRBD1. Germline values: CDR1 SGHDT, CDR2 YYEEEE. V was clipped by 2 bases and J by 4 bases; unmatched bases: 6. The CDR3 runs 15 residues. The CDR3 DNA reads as TGTGCCAGCAGCTTTAATTCGGGACAGGGGTACGAGCAGTACTTC. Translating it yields CASSFNSGQGYEQYF.

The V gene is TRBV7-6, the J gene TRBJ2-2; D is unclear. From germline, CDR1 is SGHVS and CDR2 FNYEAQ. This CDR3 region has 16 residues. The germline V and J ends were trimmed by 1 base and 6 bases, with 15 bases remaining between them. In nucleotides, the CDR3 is TGTGCCAGCAGCTTAGTACCCCAATGGAGATCCGGGGAGCTGTTTTTT. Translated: CASSLVPQWRSGELFF.

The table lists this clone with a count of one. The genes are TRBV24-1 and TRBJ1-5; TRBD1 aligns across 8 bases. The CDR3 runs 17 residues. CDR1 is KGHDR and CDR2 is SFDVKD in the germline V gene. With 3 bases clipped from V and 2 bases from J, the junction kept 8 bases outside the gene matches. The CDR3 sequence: CATSDPRTGPGNQPQHF. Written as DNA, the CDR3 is TGTGCCACCAGTGATCCTAGGACAGGGCCGGGCAATCAGCCCCAGCATTTT.

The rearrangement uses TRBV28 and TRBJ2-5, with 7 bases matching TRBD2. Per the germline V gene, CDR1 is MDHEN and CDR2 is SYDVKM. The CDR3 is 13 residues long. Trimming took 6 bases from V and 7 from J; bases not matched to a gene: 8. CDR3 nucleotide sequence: TGTGCCAGCAGCTGGGGGGGGGTCGGGACCCAGTACTTC. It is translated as CASSWGGVGTQYF.

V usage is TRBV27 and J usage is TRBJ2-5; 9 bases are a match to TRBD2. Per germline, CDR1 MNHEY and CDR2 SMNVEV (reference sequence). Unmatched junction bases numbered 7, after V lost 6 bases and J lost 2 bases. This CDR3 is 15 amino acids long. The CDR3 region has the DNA TGTGCCAGCAGAATAGCGGGAGCCCCTCAAGAGACCCAGTACTTC. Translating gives CASRIAGAPQETQYF.

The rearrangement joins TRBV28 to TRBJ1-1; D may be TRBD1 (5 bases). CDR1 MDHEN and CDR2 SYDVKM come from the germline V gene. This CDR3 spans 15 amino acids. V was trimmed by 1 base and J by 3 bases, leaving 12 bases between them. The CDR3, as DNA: TGTGCCAGCAGTTTATTGTTCGCGGGGGACACTGAAGCTTTCTTT. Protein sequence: CASSLLFAGDTEAFF.

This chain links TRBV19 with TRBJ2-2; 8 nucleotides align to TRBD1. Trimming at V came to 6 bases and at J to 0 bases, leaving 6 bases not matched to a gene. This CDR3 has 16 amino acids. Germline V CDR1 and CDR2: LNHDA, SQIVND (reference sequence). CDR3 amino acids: CASSQRTGTNTGELFF. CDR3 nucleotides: TGTGCCAGTAGCCAAAGGACAGGGACGAACACCGGGGAGCTGTTTTTT.

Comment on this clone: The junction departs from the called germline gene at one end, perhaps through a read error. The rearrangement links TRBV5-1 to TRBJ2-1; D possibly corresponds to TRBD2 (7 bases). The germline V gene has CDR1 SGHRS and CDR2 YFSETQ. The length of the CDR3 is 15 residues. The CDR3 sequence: CARSVPGAGVNEQFF. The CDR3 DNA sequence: TGCGCCCGCAGCGTACCGGGGGCGGGGGTCAATGAGCAGTTCTTC.